The table lists the clone carrying this T cell receptor beta chain with a count of one. The CDR3 is 14 residues long. Trimming left V 5 bases short and J 6 bases short, with 14 bases between. Germline CDR1 and CDR2: MGHDK and SYGVNS. Sequenced by immunoSEQ multiplex PCR; TCRdb stores in-frame clones only, minus some. The repertoire includes tens of thousands of clones, 65% to 85% of them detected once, and more than 6.5% sits in the top ten. This sample was included in a study of OX40 agonist ivuxolimab in advanced cancers. This chain uses TRBV25-1 with TRBJ2-1; maybe TRBD1 (6 bases). This sample comprised CD4+ or CD8+ T cells sorted from blood, obtained in a trial of the OX40 agonist ivuxolimab. This TCR was sampled from an adult with an advanced solid tumor such as melanoma, head and neck, liver or kidney cancer. Here the CDR3 DNA reads TGTGCCAGCAGTTGGTCTGGGGACACCAATGAGCAGTTCTTC. Protein: CASSWSGDTNEQFF.